This is a list of T cell receptor beta chains from one sample in a study of cytomegalovirus exposure and HLA in healthy donors. Profiling relied on immunoSEQ multiplex PCR, and the TCRdb table lists in-frame clones only, not all of them. This table lists approximately 120,000 clones. Sequencing was carried out using PBMCs. The receptors stem from a man in his late teens or twenties in good health and CMV-seronegative. The CDR3 runs from the conserved cysteine through the conserved F or W. The order of the fields is J gene, V gene, D gene, CDR3 protein, CDR3 DNA. D genes are given only for firm matches.

J: TRBJ1-2; V: TRBV5-5; D: -; CDR3: CASSLTGQEGYTF; DNA: TGTGCCAGCAGCTTGACAGGGCAGGAGGGCTACACCTTC
J: TRBJ2-3; V: TRBV28; D: TRBD1; CDR3: CASSLEDRGDTQYF; DNA: TGTGCCAGCAGTTTGGAGGACAGGGGAGATACGCAGTATTTT
J: TRBJ1-3; V: TRBV25-1; D: -; CDR3: CASSENPGDTIYF; DNA: TGTGCCAGCAGTGAAAACCCGGGAGACACCATATATTTT
J: TRBJ2-5; V: TRBV7-9; D: TRBD1; CDR3: CASSPTGTETQYF; DNA: TGTGCCAGCAGCCCGACAGGGACGGAGACCCAGTACTTC
J: TRBJ1-2; V: TRBV15; D: -; CDR3: CATSRVQGRGYTF; DNA: TGTGCCACCAGCAGAGTACAGGGACGCGGCTACACCTTC
J: TRBJ2-7; V: TRBV9; D: -; CDR3: CASSVELQAYSYEQYF; DNA: TGTGCCAGCAGCGTAGAACTGCAGGCCTACTCCTACGAGCAGTACTTC
J: TRBJ1-4; V: TRBV9; D: -; CDR3: CASSVGQFNEKLFF; DNA: TGTGCCAGCAGCGTTGGACAGTTTAATGAAAAACTGTTTTTT
J: TRBJ2-7; V: TRBV10-3; D: -; CDR3: CAISESPGYSYEQYF; DNA: TGTGCCATCAGTGAGTCGCCAGGGTACTCCTACGAGCAGTACTTC
J: TRBJ1-1; V: TRBV29-1; D: -; CDR3: CSVGAGAPANTEAFF; DNA: TGCAGCGTTGGGGCAGGGGCACCTGCGAACACTGAAGCTTTCTTT
J: TRBJ1-1; V: TRBV10-3; D: TRBD1; CDR3: CAISRQGPIQNTEAFF; DNA: TGTGCCATCAGCCGACAGGGCCCCATCCAGAACACTGAAGCTTTCTTT
J: TRBJ1-1; V: TRBV6-5; D: TRBD1; CDR3: CASTPGQGTEAFF; DNA: TGTGCCAGCACCCCGGGACAGGGCACTGAAGCTTTCTTT
J: TRBJ2-7; V: TRBV27; D: TRBD2; CDR3: CASSLSFGPGGYEQYF; DNA: TGTGCCAGCAGTTTATCTTTTGGCCCGGGGGGGTACGAGCAGTACTTC
J: TRBJ1-2; V: TRBV7-9; D: -; CDR3: CASSPGLRGYTF; DNA: TGTGCCAGCAGCCCGGGACTTCGTGGCTACACCTTC
J: TRBJ1-2; V: TRBV30; D: TRBD1; CDR3: CAWSEVPGGYGYTF; DNA: TGTGCCTGGAGTGAGGTCCCAGGGGGCTATGGCTACACCTTC
J: TRBJ2-1; V: TRBV19; D: -; CDR3: CASSIPTDLSEQFF; DNA: TGTGCCAGTAGTATCCCCACGGACTTGAGTGAGCAGTTCTTC
J: TRBJ1-5; V: TRBV7-9; D: TRBD1; CDR3: CASSFFSDRGTQPQHF; DNA: TGTGCCAGCAGCTTTTTTTCGGACAGGGGTACTCAGCCCCAGCATTTT
J: TRBJ1-3; V: TRBV5-1; D: TRBD1; CDR3: CASSLAGQGGNTIYF; DNA: TGCGCCAGCAGCTTGGCGGGACAGGGCGGAAACACCATATATTTT
J: TRBJ2-7; V: TRBV9; D: -; CDR3: CASSVDSQPALYEQYF; DNA: TGTGCCAGCAGCGTAGACTCACAGCCAGCCCTCTACGAGCAGTACTTC
J: TRBJ1-5; V: TRBV28; D: -; CDR3: CASTPSGNQPQHF; DNA: TGTGCCAGCACCCCCTCCGGGAATCAGCCCCAGCATTTT
J: TRBJ1-1; V: TRBV14; D: -; CDR3: CASSQGISPAFF; DNA: TGTGCCAGCAGCCAAGGTATATCTCCAGCTTTCTTT
J: TRBJ1-1; V: TRBV27; D: TRBD1; CDR3: CASSLLDRESTEAFF; DNA: TGTGCCAGCAGTTTATTGGACAGGGAGTCCACTGAAGCTTTCTTT
J: TRBJ1-5; V: TRBV30; D: TRBD1; CDR3: CAWRDRVDQPQHF; DNA: TGTGCCTGGAGAGACAGGGTTGATCAGCCCCAGCATTTT
J: TRBJ1-5; V: TRBV20-1; D: -; CDR3: CSASRNQPQHF; DNA: TGCAGTGCTAGTCGGAATCAGCCCCAGCATTTT
J: TRBJ1-2; V: TRBV30; D: -; CDR3: CAWSIRAGYTF; DNA: TGTGCCTGGAGTATTCGAGCTGGCTACACCTTC
J: TRBJ2-7; V: TRBV29-1; D: -; CDR3: CSVVGSLSGAVGQYF; DNA: TGCAGCGTCGTGGGGAGCCTCTCAGGGGCGGTGGGGCAGTACTTC
J: TRBJ2-7; V: TRBV18; D: TRBD2; CDR3: CASSPLAGGDEQYF; DNA: TGTGCCAGCTCACCTCTAGCGGGGGGCGACGAGCAGTACTTC
J: TRBJ2-7; V: TRBV5-1; D: -; CDR3: CASSLHREAYEQYF; DNA: TGCGCCAGCAGCTTGCATAGGGAGGCCTACGAGCAGTACTTC
J: TRBJ2-7; V: TRBV4-2; D: -; CDR3: CASSQGVIASPSYEQYF; DNA: TGTGCCAGCAGCCAAGGGGTAATAGCATCGCCTTCCTACGAGCAGTACTTC
J: TRBJ2-3; V: TRBV15; D: TRBD2; CDR3: CATSSGGGRTDTQYF; DNA: TGTGCCACCAGTTCCGGCGGGGGACGCACAGATACGCAGTATTTT
J: TRBJ1-5; V: TRBV6-1; D: -; CDR3: CASALRGQPQHF; DNA: TGTGCCAGCGCCCTCCGGGGTCAGCCCCAGCATTTT
J: TRBJ1-2; V: TRBV5-1; D: TRBD1; CDR3: CASSLNIKRWDRAGYTF; DNA: TGCGCCAGCAGCCTAAACATAAAGAGGTGGGACAGGGCTGGCTACACCTTC
J: TRBJ1-2; V: TRBV7-9; D: -; CDR3: CASSLDLGAWGYTF; DNA: TGTGCCAGCAGCTTAGATTTGGGGGCGTGGGGCTACACCTTC
J: TRBJ2-5; V: TRBV15; D: -; CDR3: CATSRDRDGQETQYF; DNA: TGTGCCACCAGCAGAGATCGAGATGGCCAAGAGACCCAGTACTTC
J: TRBJ1-2; V: TRBV2; D: -; CDR3: CARQGVPGYGYTF; DNA: TGTGCCAGACAGGGCGTTCCAGGGTATGGCTACACCTTC
J: TRBJ1-3; V: TRBV2; D: -; CDR3: CASKTYGNTIYF; DNA: TGTGCCAGCAAAACTTACGGAAACACCATATATTTT
J: TRBJ1-2; V: TRBV7-9; D: -; CDR3: CASSLGVGVYGYTF; DNA: TGTGCCAGCAGCTTAGGAGTGGGAGTTTATGGCTACACCTTC
J: TRBJ2-3; V: TRBV19; D: TRBD2; CDR3: CASRRGGGAGMTDTQYF; DNA: TGTGCCAGCCGGCGGGGCGGGGGGGCCGGTATGACAGATACGCAGTATTTT
J: TRBJ1-2; V: TRBV28; D: TRBD1; CDR3: CASRDKDRWYGYTF; DNA: TGTGCCAGCAGAGATAAGGACAGGTGGTATGGCTACACCTTC
J: TRBJ1-2; V: TRBV5-4; D: TRBD1; CDR3: CASIGQGDYGYTF; DNA: TGTGCCAGCATTGGACAGGGGGACTATGGCTACACCTTC
J: TRBJ2-5; V: TRBV10-1; D: -; CDR3: CASSLPGETQYF; DNA: TGCGCCAGCAGCCTCCCGGGAGAGACCCAGTACTTC
J: TRBJ1-2; V: TRBV30; D: -; CDR3: CAWGQTGIFYGYTF; DNA: TGTGCCTGGGGGCAAACGGGGATCTTCTATGGCTACACCTTC
J: TRBJ2-4; V: TRBV13; D: TRBD1; CDR3: CASSPWTGSGDIQYF; DNA: TGTGCCAGCAGCCCCTGGACAGGGTCCGGTGACATTCAGTACTTC
J: TRBJ2-5; V: TRBV5-5; D: TRBD2; CDR3: CASSSGLAGGETQYF; DNA: TGTGCCAGCAGCTCAGGACTAGCGGGGGGAGAGACCCAGTACTTC
J: TRBJ1-5; V: TRBV4-2; D: -; CDR3: CASSQNRGHQPQHF; DNA: TGTGCCAGCAGCCAAAATCGGGGTCATCAGCCCCAGCATTTT
J: TRBJ2-3; V: TRBV30; D: TRBD2; CDR3: CAGTSGRISTDTQYF; DNA: TGTGCCGGGACTAGCGGGAGGATTAGCACAGATACGCAGTATTTT
J: TRBJ1-1; V: TRBV28; D: -; CDR3: CASSPRGNTEAFF; DNA: TGTGCCAGCAGTCCCAGAGGGAACACTGAAGCTTTCTTT
J: TRBJ1-5; V: TRBV5-1; D: -; CDR3: CASSFLPRQSLSNQPQHF; DNA: TGCGCCAGCAGCTTTCTCCCCCGACAGTCCCTTAGCAATCAGCCCCAGCATTTT
J: TRBJ2-3; V: TRBV11-2; D: -; CDR3: CASSSQNRADTQYF; DNA: TGTGCCAGCAGCTCCCAAAACAGGGCAGATACGCAGTATTTT
J: TRBJ1-2; V: TRBV13; D: -; CDR3: CASSAASGYGYTF; DNA: TGTGCCAGCAGCGCAGCATCAGGGTATGGCTACACCTTC
J: TRBJ2-1; V: TRBV6-1; D: TRBD2; CDR3: CASSETSGGPYNEQFF; DNA: TGTGCCAGCAGTGAGACTAGCGGGGGCCCCTACAATGAGCAGTTCTTC
J: TRBJ1-5; V: TRBV28; D: -; CDR3: CASSLGLRQASNRPQHF; DNA: TGTGCCAGCAGTTTAGGATTACGGCAGGCCAGCAATCGGCCCCAGCATTTT
J: TRBJ2-2; V: TRBV5-4; D: -; CDR3: CASALEVNTGELFF; DNA: TGTGCCAGCGCCCTCGAGGTGAACACCGGGGAGCTGTTTTTT
J: TRBJ2-1; V: TRBV2; D: -; CDR3: CVSRGSGPEQFF; DNA: TGTGTCAGCAGGGGAAGCGGACCCGAGCAGTTCTTC
J: TRBJ2-1; V: TRBV4-1; D: -; CDR3: CATMSGGGAYNEQFF; DNA: TGCGCCACCATGAGCGGTGGAGGCGCCTACAATGAGCAGTTCTTC
J: TRBJ1-1; V: TRBV2; D: -; CDR3: CAGTSPGTEAFF; DNA: TGTGCGGGCACGAGCCCGGGAACGGAAGCTTTCTTT
J: TRBJ2-1; V: TRBV30; D: -; CDR3: CAWTGGPYGEQFF; DNA: TGTGCCTGGACCGGGGGGCCGTATGGTGAGCAGTTCTTC
J: TRBJ2-1; V: TRBV7-9; D: TRBD2; CDR3: CASSLVSLAGNEQFF; DNA: TGTGCCAGCAGCTTAGTCAGCCTAGCGGGCAATGAGCAGTTCTTC